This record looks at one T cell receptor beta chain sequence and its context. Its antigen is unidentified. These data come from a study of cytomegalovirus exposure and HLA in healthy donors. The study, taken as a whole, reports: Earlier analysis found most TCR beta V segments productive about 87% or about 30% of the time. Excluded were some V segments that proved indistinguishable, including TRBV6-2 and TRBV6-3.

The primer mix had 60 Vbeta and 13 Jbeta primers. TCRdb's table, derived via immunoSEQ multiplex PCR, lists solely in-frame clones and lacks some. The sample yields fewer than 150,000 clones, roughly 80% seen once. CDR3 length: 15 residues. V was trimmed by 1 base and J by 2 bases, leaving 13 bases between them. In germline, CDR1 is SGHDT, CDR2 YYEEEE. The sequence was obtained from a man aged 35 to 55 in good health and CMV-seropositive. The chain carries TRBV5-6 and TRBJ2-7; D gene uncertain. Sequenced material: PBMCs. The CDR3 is CASSLSPTITYEQYF. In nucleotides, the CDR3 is TGTGCCAGCAGCTTGAGCCCCACCATCACCTACGAGCAGTACTTC.